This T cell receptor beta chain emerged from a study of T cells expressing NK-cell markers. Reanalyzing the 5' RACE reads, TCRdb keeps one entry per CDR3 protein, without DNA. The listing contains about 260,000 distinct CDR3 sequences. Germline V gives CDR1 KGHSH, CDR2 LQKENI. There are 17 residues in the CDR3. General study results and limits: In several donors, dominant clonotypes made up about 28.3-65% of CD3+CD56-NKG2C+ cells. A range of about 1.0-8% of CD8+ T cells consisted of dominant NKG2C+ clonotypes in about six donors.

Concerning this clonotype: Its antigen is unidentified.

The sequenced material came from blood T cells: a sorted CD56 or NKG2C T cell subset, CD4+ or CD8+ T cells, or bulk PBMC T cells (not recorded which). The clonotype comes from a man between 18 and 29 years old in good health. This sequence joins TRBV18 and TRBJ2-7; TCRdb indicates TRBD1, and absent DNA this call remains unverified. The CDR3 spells CASSPSGTTYGAYEQYF. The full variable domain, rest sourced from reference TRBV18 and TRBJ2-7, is NAGVMQNPRHLVRRRGQEARLRCSPMKGHSHVYWYRQLPEEGLKFMVYLQKENIIDESGMPKERFSAEFPKEGPSILRIQQVVRGDSAAYFCASSPSGTTYGAYEQYFGPGTRLTVT.